The source of this T cell receptor beta chain is a study of human T cells and chemical hapten exposure. Turning to the study itself: The study sensitized with 2% DPC on a 2 cm by 2 cm patch of upper inner arm skin.

Via MiXCR, TCRdb re-called the RACE reads, giving one row per CDR3 protein. Among 35,000 to 45,000 distinct CDR3 sequences listed, around 9.3% were seen once. Time point reported: patch test 2, 6 weeks after DPC sensitization. Documented treatment: therapeutic diphenylcyclopropenone sensitization with weekly scalp DPC. This CDR3 is built from 14 residues. V lost 7 bases and J lost 6; bases outside the gene matches: 10. Germline lookup yields CDR1 SGDLS and CDR2 YYNGEE. The sequence came from a woman in her thirties or forties with alopecia areata. Some clones in this sample may be carry-over from other donors' samples. Sequencing was performed on whole blood, taken in connection with sensitization to the hapten diphenylcyclopropenone (DPC). V is TRBV9 and J is TRBJ2-1, with 7 bases lining up with TRBD1. The CDR3: CASQRGGDSNEQFF. CDR3 nucleotides: TGTGCCAGCCAGAGAGGGGGCGATTCCAATGAGCAGTTCTTC.